The next 30 T cell receptor beta chains were all read from a single sample in a study of beta chain features in type 1 diabetes. The investigators reverse transcribed all of the isolated RNA, so they sequenced expressed TCRB transcripts. Here immunoSEQ multiplex PCR was the method, and the copy in TCRdb shows in-frame clones only, minus some. This table holds hundreds of thousands of clones, roughly a sixth found once. What was sequenced was naive CD4+ T cells from blood. The receptors come from a young man in good health.

CDR3 nucleotides: TGCGCCAGCAGCCGAGATCGCTTTGTGGCTAACTATGGCTACACCTTC. It is translated as CASSRDRFVANYGYTF. This rearrangement joins TRBV4-3 to TRBJ1-2; D is unclear. CDR3 length equals 16 residues. V lost 4 bases and J 0 bases, leaving 15 bases between the germline ends. Germline V gene lookup returns CDR1 LGHNA and CDR2 YSLEER.

The gene calls are TRBV21-1 and TRBJ2-1. TRBV21-1 is a pseudogene. There are 11 residues in the CDR3. CDR3 amino acids: CAPRPNNEQFF. The CDR3 DNA reads TGTGCCCCCCGGCCGAACAATGAGCAGTTCTTC.

This clone was detected a few times. The chain couples TRBV2 to TRBJ2-7; D possibly matches TRBD1 or TRBD2 (6 bases each). This CDR3 is 15 amino acids long. Per the germline V gene, CDR1 is SNHLY and CDR2 is FYNNEI. V gave up 3 bases and J gave up 3 bases, with 15 bases separating them. This chain's CDR3 is CASSDAPGAIYEQYF. CDR3 DNA sequence: TGTGCCAGCAGTGATGCTCCGGGGGCTATCTACGAGCAGTACTTC.

This clone has more than one count but fewer than ten. The chain combines TRBV18 with TRBJ1-2; 9 bases line up with TRBD1. Germline values: CDR1 KGHSH, CDR2 LQKENI. V dropped 5 bases and J dropped 4; count of bases not matched to a gene: 5. This CDR3 region has 14 residues. In DNA, the CDR3 is TGTGCCAGCTCAACAGGGGGCGCTTTCTATGGCTACACCTTC. As protein: CASSTGGAFYGYTF.

This clone appeared a few times. J is TRBJ2-2 and V is TRBV18, with 7 bases that match TRBD2. This CDR3 is 17 amino acids long. V lost 1 base to trimming and J lost 1 base; unmatched junction nucleotides: 6. Germline values: CDR1 KGHSH, CDR2 LQKENI. The CDR3 DNA reads TGTGCCAGCTCACCACTTCGGACTAGTATGAACACCGGGGAGCTGTTTTTT. Translated, it gives CASSPLRTSMNTGELFF. The variable domain in full, with the rest retrieved from reference TRBV18 and TRBJ2-2, is NAGVMQNPRHLVRRRGQEARLRCSPMKGHSHVYWYRQLPEEGLKFMVYLQKENIIDESGMPKERFSAEFPKEGPSILRIQQVVRGDSAAYFCASSPLRTSMNTGELFFGEGSRLTVL.

This sequence joins TRBV15 and TRBJ1-1; unclear D gene. The CDR3 spans 13 residues. Germline V gene lookup returns CDR1 LNHNV and CDR2 YYDKDF (reference sequence). The germline V and J ends were trimmed by 4 bases and 1 base, with 7 bases remaining between them. The CDR3 protein is CATSTDRNTEAFF. Written as DNA, the CDR3 is TGTGCCACCAGCACTGATCGGAACACTGAAGCTTTCTTT.

The CDR3 region has the DNA TGTGCCAGCAGCACAGGACAGGGGGCCCACGAGCAGTACTTC. Translation: CASSTGQGAHEQYF. The chain joins TRBV11-3 to TRBJ2-7, with 11 bases matching TRBD1. Germline lookup yields CDR1 SGHNT and CDR2 YENEEA. J lost 5 bases, V lost 5 bases, and 5 bases had no gene match. The CDR3 runs 14 residues. The whole variable domain, filled in from reference TRBV11-3 and TRBJ2-7, reads EAGVVQSPRYKIIEKKQPVAFWCNPISGHNTLYWYLQNLGQGPELLIRYENEEAVDDSQLPKDRFSAERLKGVDSTLKIQPAELGDSAVYLCASSTGQGAHEQYFGPGTRLTVT.

This clone was counted a few times. V gene TRBV23-1 combines with J gene TRBJ1-4, with 7 bases fitting TRBD1. TRBV23-1 is marked as an open reading frame, function uncertain. The CDR3 is 16 amino acids. V gave up 1 base and J gave up 2 bases; unmatched junction bases: 4. The CDR3 DNA is TGCGCCAGCAGTCAATTACAGGGGCCTACTAATGAAAAACTGTTTTTT. It specifies CASSQLQGPTNEKLFF.

In this sample, this clone turned up a few times. Additional DNA sequences in this sample encode the identical CDR3. V and J are TRBV11-2 and TRBJ2-1, with D possibly being TRBD1 (6 bases). Trimming took off 1 base at V and 4 bases at J, with 11 bases between the two ends. This CDR3 is built from 15 residues. Germline loops: CDR1 SGHAT, CDR2 FQNNGV. The CDR3 sequence: CASSLGRGGYNEQFF. In DNA, the CDR3 is TGTGCCAGCAGCTTAGGGAGAGGGGGTTACAATGAGCAGTTCTTC. The full variable domain, with the rest looked up from reference TRBV11-2 and TRBJ2-1, is EAGVAQSPRYKIIEKRQSVAFWCNPISGHATLYWYQQILGQGPKLLIQFQNNGVVDDSQLPKDRFSAERLKGVDSTLKIQPAKLEDSAVYLCASSLGRGGYNEQFFGPGTRLTVL.

This clone was seen only a few times. The chain's CDR3 is CASSFGPYEQYF. CDR3 sequence (DNA): TGTGCCAGCAGCTTTGGACCCTACGAGCAGTACTTC. This chain links TRBV7-2 with TRBJ2-7; D ambiguous. Trimming removed 3 bases at V and 2 bases at J, with 5 bases between. This CDR3 region has 12 residues. Germline V gene sequence: CDR1 SGHTA, CDR2 FQGNSA.

Only a few counts were recorded for this clone. The chain has TRBV9 and TRBJ2-1; no clear D. This CDR3 region has 14 residues. Germline V gene sequence: CDR1 SGDLS, CDR2 YYNGEE. V was clipped by 0 bases and J by 3 bases, with 7 bases between them. CDR3 protein: CASSVAPDYNEQFF. In nucleotides, the CDR3 is TGTGCCAGCAGCGTAGCCCCAGACTACAATGAGCAGTTCTTC.

The V call is TRBV20-1, the J call TRBJ2-7; D unclear. V lost 5 bases, J lost 6 bases, and 11 bases lay in between. The CDR3 length is 11 residues. CDR1 and CDR2 from the germline V gene are DFQATT and SNEGSKA (reference sequence). In DNA form, the CDR3 reads TGCAGTGCTCGGATAATACTCGAGCAGTACTTC. This gives the protein CSARIILEQYF.

V gene TRBV5-1 combines with J gene TRBJ1-2; TRBD1 aligns across 10 bases. Trimming cost V 4 bases and J 4 bases; bases outside gene matches: 7. Germline loops: CDR1 SGHRS, CDR2 YFSETQ. The CDR3 length is 15 residues. CDR3 loop: CASSTTGGNVYGYTF. DNA of the CDR3: TGCGCCAGCAGCACGACAGGGGGCAATGTCTATGGCTACACCTTC.

This clone was counted between two and nine times. J is TRBJ1-6 and V is TRBV5-1; D is unresolved. CDR3 length equals 15 residues. The V end lost 0 bases, the J end lost 10 bases, and 14 bases lay between the germline ends. Germline V gene sequence: CDR1 SGHRS, CDR2 YFSETQ. CDR3: CASSLAAGVGSPLHF. CDR3 bases: TGCGCCAGCAGCTTGGCCGCGGGTGTGGGATCACCCCTCCACTTT.

V usage is TRBV12-5 and J usage is TRBJ2-1; 12 bases are a match to TRBD1. Trimming took 8 bases from V and 6 from J; bases not matched to a gene: 5. CDR1 LGHNT and CDR2 FRNRAP come from the germline V gene. The CDR3 has 14 amino acids. The CDR3 DNA sequence: TGTGCTAGTTACGGGACAGGGGGCCCCAATGAGCAGTTCTTC. This sequence encodes CASYGTGGPNEQFF.

This clone was seen only a few times. CDR3 nucleotides: TGTGCCAGCAGCCAAGGGAGAGCTGCGGCCCTTGAGCTGTTTTTT. It translates to CASSQGRAAALELFF. The chain employs TRBV4-2 and TRBJ2-2; the D is unclear. V gave up 1 base and J gave up 11 bases, with 17 bases separating them. Germline V CDR1 and CDR2: LGHNA, YNFKEQ. CDR3 length: 15 residues.

This clone was picked up a small number of times. The rearrangement links TRBV18 to TRBJ2-3, with 9 nucleotides matching TRBD2. Trimming at V came to 1 base and at J to 5 bases, leaving 4 bases not matched to a gene. This CDR3 has 15 amino acids. In germline, CDR1 is KGHSH, CDR2 LQKENI. CDR3 nucleotides: TGTGCCAGCTCACCACGCGGGGGGGCGGAAGATACGCAGTATTTT. It is translated as CASSPRGGAEDTQYF.

This clone was detected only a few times. The rearrangement uses TRBV7-2 and TRBJ2-7; D possibly matches TRBD1 or TRBD2 (5 bases each). This CDR3 is built from 15 residues. Trimming removed 5 bases at V and 2 bases at J, with 16 bases between. Germline CDR1 and CDR2: SGHTA and FQGNSA. The CDR3 is CASSRPGPGPYEQYF. In nucleotides, the CDR3 is TGTGCCAGCAGCCGTCCGGGACCTGGGCCCTACGAGCAGTACTTC.

This clone has more than one count but fewer than ten. This chain connects TRBV14 to TRBJ2-2; possibly TRBD2 for D (7 bases). V lost 0 bases and J 7 bases, leaving 12 bases between the germline ends. The germline V gene encodes CDR1 SGHDN and CDR2 FVKESK. CDR3 length: 15 residues. CDR3 loop: CASSQDAGAGGELFF. For the CDR3, the DNA is TGTGCCAGCAGCCAAGATGCGGGGGCCGGCGGGGAGCTGTTTTTT.

The sample holds a few counts of this clone. The chain recombines TRBV28 with TRBJ2-3; no clear D gene. The V gene lost 5 bases and the J gene lost 2 bases, with 8 bases spanning the gap. Germline-derived CDR1 and CDR2 are MDHEN and SYDVKM. The CDR3 consists of 13 residues. The CDR3 reads CASSAGSTDTQYF. The CDR3 DNA sequence: TGTGCCAGCAGTGCCGGTTCCACAGATACGCAGTATTTT.

The J gene is TRBJ2-3, the V gene TRBV19; unclear D gene. Germline V CDR1 and CDR2: LNHDA, SQIVND (reference sequence). The CDR3 runs 13 residues. Trimming cost V 5 bases and J 4 bases, with 10 bases left between them. CDR3 in amino acids: CASSLRRADTQYF. CDR3 DNA sequence: TGTGCCAGTAGTCTTAGGCGAGCAGATACGCAGTATTTT.

The V gene is TRBV19, the J gene TRBJ1-5; TRBD1 matches 7 bases. The germline V gene has CDR1 LNHDA and CDR2 SQIVND (reference sequence). The J segment lost 5 bases and the V segment lost 3 bases, leaving 7 bases of the junction unmatched. CDR3 length equals 15 residues. The CDR3 DNA is TGTGCCAGTAGTATCGGAGTACAGGGGCATCAGCCCCAGCATTTT. It codes for CASSIGVQGHQPQHF. The full variable domain, in which reference TRBV19 and TRBJ1-5 provide the parts outside the CDR3, is DGGITQSPKYLFRKEGQNVTLSCEQNLNHDAMYWYRQDPGQGLRLIYYSQIVNDFQKGDIAEGYSVSREKKESFPLTVTSAQKNPTAFYLCASSIGVQGHQPQHFGDGTRLSIL.

V is TRBV9 and J is TRBJ1-2, with TRBD1 identical over 8 bases. The CDR3 sequence is 13 residues long. Trimming at V came to 6 bases and at J to 5 bases, leaving 6 bases not matched to a gene. The germline CDR1 and CDR2 sequences are SGDLS and YYNGEE. CDR3 DNA: TGTGCCAGCACCCCGGGACAGGCTTATGGCTACACCTTC. It is translated as CASTPGQAYGYTF.

This chain uses TRBV5-4 with TRBJ2-3, with 8 bases lining up with TRBD2. Germline assignment: CDR1 SGHNT and CDR2 YYREEE (reference sequence). This CDR3 has 15 amino acids. V trimming: 4 bases; J trimming: 1 base; junction bases outside the gene matches: 5. The CDR3 reads CASSPAGAGTDTQYF. CDR3 in DNA: TGTGCCAGCAGCCCAGCGGGGGCCGGCACAGATACGCAGTATTTT.

This clone showed up just a few times. This sequence joins TRBV18 and TRBJ1-2; 7 bases match TRBD1. Germline values: CDR1 KGHSH, CDR2 LQKENI. This CDR3 is 13 amino acids long. V lost 4 bases and J lost 6; bases outside the gene matches: 5. The CDR3 DNA sequence: TGTGCCAGCTCACTAGGGACAGTTGATGGCTACACCTTC. This translates into CASSLGTVDGYTF.

This chain connects TRBV28 to TRBJ1-1; TRBD1 is a possible D gene (5 bases). The germline V gene encodes CDR1 MDHEN and CDR2 SYDVKM. The CDR3 covers 15 residues. V gave up 2 bases and J gave up 3 bases, with 13 bases separating them. CDR3 DNA sequence: TGTGCCAGCAGTTTAATAGGGGTTGGGGACACTGAAGCTTTCTTT. This sequence encodes CASSLIGVGDTEAFF.

This clone was seen a few times. The J gene is TRBJ1-1, the V gene TRBV25-1, with 9 bases fitting TRBD1. V gave up 8 bases and J gave up 4 bases; unmatched junction bases: 5. Germline CDR1 is MGHDK and CDR2 is SYGVNS. CDR3 length: 13 amino acids. The CDR3 nucleotides are TGTGCCAGCCGGGACAGGGAATCCACTGAAGCTTTCTTT. It yields the protein CASRDRESTEAFF.

This clone was seen more than once but under ten times. The chain joins TRBV2 to TRBJ2-2, with 11 bases lining up with TRBD2. The trim removed 2 bases at V and 5 bases at J, leaving 7 bases unmatched. Germline lookup yields CDR1 SNHLY and CDR2 FYNNEI. This CDR3 has 17 amino acids. The CDR3 loop is CASSERLAGLRTGELFF. The CDR3 bases are TGTGCCAGCAGTGAACGACTAGCGGGGTTACGTACCGGGGAGCTGTTTTTT.

This CDR3 is CASSSGSLGANVLTF. CDR3 DNA: TGTGCCAGCTCCTCTGGTAGTCTCGGGGCCAACGTCCTGACTTTC. The chain joins TRBV7-3 to TRBJ2-6; D not certain. V was trimmed by 8 bases and J by 4 bases, leaving 15 bases between them. The CDR3 length is 15 residues. Germline V gives CDR1 SGHTA, CDR2 FQGTGA. Full variable domain (rest looked up from reference TRBV7-3 and TRBJ2-6): GAGVSQTPSNKVTEKGKYVELRCDPISGHTALYWYRQSLGQGPEFLIYFQGTGAADDSGLPNDRFFAVRPEGSVSTLKIQRTERGDSAVYLCASSSGSLGANVLTFGAGSRLTVL.

This chain joins TRBV6-5 and TRBJ2-4; D ambiguous. The CDR3 extends over 13 amino acids. V was cut by 6 bases and J by 9 bases, with 15 bases left in between. The germline CDR1 and CDR2 sequences are MNHEY and SVGAGI. The CDR3, as DNA: TGTGCCAGCAGCCCGACCCGATTAGGCATTCAGTACTTC. This translates into CASSPTRLGIQYF.